Given below is one T cell receptor (beta chain) in context. These data belong to a study of beta chain features in type 1 diabetes. The trim removed 4 bases at V and 4 bases at J, leaving 7 bases unmatched. The CDR3 runs to 16 residues. Germline V gene data show CDR1 as KGHSH and CDR2 as LQKENI. Of the isolated RNA, all was reverse transcribed, and so the sequenced material was expressed TCRB transcripts. TCRdb keeps only in-frame clones here, not all; method: immunoSEQ multiplex PCR. The data show under 250,000 clones, with 25% to 30% seen just once and 4% held by the top ten. V is TRBV18 and J is TRBJ2-2; 9 bases line up with TRBD2. This TCR was sampled from a man under 40 in good health. The specimen sequenced was central memory CD4+ T cells from blood. CDR3 sequence: CASSRDLAGLTGELFF. The CDR3 DNA reads TGTGCCAGCTCACGCGACCTAGCGGGGCTCACCGGGGAGCTGTTTTTT. Drawing the rest from reference TRBV18 and TRBJ2-2, the complete variable domain is NAGVMQNPRHLVRRRGQEARLRCSPMKGHSHVYWYRQLPEEGLKFMVYLQKENIIDESGMPKERFSAEFPKEGPSILRIQQVVRGDSAAYFCASSRDLAGLTGELFFGEGSRLTVL.